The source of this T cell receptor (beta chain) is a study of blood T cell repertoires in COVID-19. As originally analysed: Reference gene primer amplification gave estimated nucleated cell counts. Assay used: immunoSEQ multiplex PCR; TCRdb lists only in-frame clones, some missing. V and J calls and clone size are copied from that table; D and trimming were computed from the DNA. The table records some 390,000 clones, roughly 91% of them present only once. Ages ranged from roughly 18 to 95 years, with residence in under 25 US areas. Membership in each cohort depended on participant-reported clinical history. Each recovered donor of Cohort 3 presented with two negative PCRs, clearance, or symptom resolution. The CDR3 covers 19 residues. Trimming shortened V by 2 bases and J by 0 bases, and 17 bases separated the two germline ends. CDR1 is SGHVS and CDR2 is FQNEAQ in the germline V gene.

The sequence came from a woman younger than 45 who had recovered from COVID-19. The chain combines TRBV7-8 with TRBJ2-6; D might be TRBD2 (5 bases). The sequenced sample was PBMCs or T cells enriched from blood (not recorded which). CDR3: CASSLLSGGTSSGANVLTF. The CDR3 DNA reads TGTGCCAGCAGCTTACTTTCCGGAGGTACCAGCTCTGGGGCCAACGTCCTGACTTTC.